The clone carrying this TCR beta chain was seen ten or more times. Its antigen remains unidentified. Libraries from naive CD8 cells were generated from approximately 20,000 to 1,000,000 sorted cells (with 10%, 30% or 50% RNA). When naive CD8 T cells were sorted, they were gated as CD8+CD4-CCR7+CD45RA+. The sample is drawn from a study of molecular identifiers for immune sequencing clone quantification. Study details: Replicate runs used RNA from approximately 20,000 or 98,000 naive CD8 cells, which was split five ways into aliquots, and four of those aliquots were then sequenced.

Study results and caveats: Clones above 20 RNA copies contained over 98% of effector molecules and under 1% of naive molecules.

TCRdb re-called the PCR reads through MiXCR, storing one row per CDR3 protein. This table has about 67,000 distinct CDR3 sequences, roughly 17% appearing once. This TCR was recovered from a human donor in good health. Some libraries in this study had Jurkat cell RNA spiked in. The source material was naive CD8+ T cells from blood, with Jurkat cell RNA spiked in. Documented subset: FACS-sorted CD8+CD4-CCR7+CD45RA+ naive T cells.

This CDR3 is CASSKACAGRGYYEQYF. The CDR3 DNA reads TGTGCCAGCAGCAAAGCGTGCGCAGGGCGGGGATACTACGAGCAGTACTTC. The V gene is TRBV21-1, the J gene TRBJ2-7; the table's D call, TRBD1, has no DNA check behind it. TRBV21-1 counts as a pseudogene. The length of the CDR3 is 17 residues.